The present T cell receptor (beta chain) was sequenced within a study of T cells in Graves' hyperthyroidism and ophthalmopathy. Overall study context: Peripheral blood was obtained at initial diagnosis, preceding any treatment. Study-level points and caveats: Most expanded thyroid clonotypes above 0.001 recurred in blood.

Germline V gives CDR1 SGHDN, CDR2 FVKESK. The CDR3 covers 17 residues. Between the trimmed V and J ends, which lost 0 bases and 2 bases, there was a span of 16 bases. Newly diagnosed patients aged 18 to 65 had hyperthyroidism of under 2 months' duration. Orbital computed tomography, thyroid ultrasound, serum thyroxine and TRAb, and clinical symptoms together informed the diagnoses. In this sample, this clonotype turned up many times. Its matching antigen is unknown. Researchers amplified the TCR beta CDR3 regions from RNA transcripts. With the HTBI primer set, the TCR CDR3 went through a first round of RT-PCR. From the multiplex PCR reads, TCRdb called clonotypes with MiXCR, one entry per CDR3 protein. Among about 560,000 distinct CDR3 sequences listed, around 15% were seen once.

The receptor was isolated from a woman aged 40 to 50 with Graves' hyperthyroidism. The specimen was blood. The chain carries TRBV14 and TRBJ2-5; the D call may be TRBD1 or TRBD2 (5 bases each). The CDR3 sequence: CASSQDSGGRRQETQYF. The CDR3 bases are TGTGCCAGCAGCCAAGACAGTGGGGGACGTAGGCAAGAGACCCAGTACTTC.